The sequence of this T cell receptor (beta chain) was determined in a study of regulatory dendritic cells for organ transplantation. V lost 3 bases and J lost 6; bases outside the gene matches: 5. The CDR3 contains 14 residues. CDR1 is SNHLY and CDR2 is FYNNEI in the germline V gene. Findings of the study overall: Regulatory dendritic cells appeared to expand memory CD8+ clones less than mature ones. Naive T cells showed high diversity, memory cells less, memory CD8+ least.

Regarding this clone: Its antigen is as yet unknown.

Produced via immunoSEQ multiplex PCR; TCRdb's table is partial and in-frame only. The repertoire consists of almost 30,000 clones, with nearly 80% occurring once and the leading ten covering roughly 2.4%. The gene calls are TRBV2 and TRBJ2-1, with 7 bases that match TRBD2. This TCR derives from a human donor in good health. The sequencing sample was made of memory CD4+ T cells from blood. As to subset: CD45RO+ memory T cells. CDR3 region: CASSEEAGVNEQFF. The CDR3 nucleotides read TGTGCCAGCAGTGAGGAGGCGGGAGTCAATGAGCAGTTCTTC.